The clone carrying this TCR beta chain has more than one count but fewer than ten. This specimen comes from a study of T cells after yellow fever vaccination. Germline V lookup: CDR1 DFQATT, CDR2 SNEGSKA (reference sequence). Trimming took off 2 bases at V and 5 bases at J, with 12 bases between the two ends. The CDR3 contains 13 residues. Each CDR3 protein is one row after TCRdb ran MiXCR on the 5' RACE reads. The sample lists roughly 300,000 distinct CDR3 sequences; approximately 8% were seen once. V is TRBV20-1 and J is TRBJ2-5; no definite D call. The source of this sequence is a man aged 18 to 29 who received the YFV17D yellow fever vaccine. The sample in question was PBMCs, obtained about 49 days after the first yellow fever vaccination. The CDR3 bases are TGCAGTGCTAGACTTCTCGTTGGGGAGACCCAGTACTTC. Residues: CSARLLVGETQYF.